This T cell receptor (beta chain) was identified in a study of OX40 agonist ivuxolimab in advanced cancers. Study results and limitations: Undetermined was the antigen specificity of the expanded peripheral T cells.

Note on this clone: Its antigen is not identified.

TCRdb's copy holds only in-frame clones and misses some; the assay was immunoSEQ multiplex PCR. The sample lists some 130,000 clones; approximately 94% were seen once. Material: CD4+ or CD8+ T cells sorted from blood, obtained in a trial of the OX40 agonist ivuxolimab. The clonotype was recovered from an adult with an advanced solid tumor such as melanoma, head and neck, liver or kidney cancer.

The CDR3 coding sequence is TGTGCCACCAGGGCGGGAGCGGGAAACACCATATATTTT. Its protein is CATRAGAGNTIYF. The chain links TRBV15 to TRBJ1-3, with D hard to call. The V gene lost 6 bases and the J gene lost 4 bases, with 10 bases spanning the gap. This CDR3 region has 13 residues. CDR1 LNHNV and CDR2 YYDKDF come from the germline V gene (reference sequence).